The rows below give T cell receptor beta chains drawn from one sample of a study of OX40 agonist ivuxolimab in advanced cancers. The assay was immunoSEQ multiplex PCR, and TCRdb's table has in-frame clones only and misses some. The sample contains just over 60,000 clones, about 90% of which appear only once. Sequences were derived from CD4+ or CD8+ T cells sorted from blood, sampled in a trial of the OX40 agonist ivuxolimab. The source is an adult with an advanced solid tumor such as melanoma, head and neck, liver or kidney cancer. Both conserved end residues are part of each CDR3. The D gene is left open where the match is weak. Size values are once, few and many counts, or a class for expanded clones, and some rows have none.

clone_size	j_call	v_call	cdr3_length	d_call	cdr3_nt	cdr3_aa
-	TRBJ2-5	TRBV27	13	-	TGTGCCAGCAGGGGACACCTCCAAGAGACCCAGTACTTC	CASRGHLQETQYF
-	TRBJ1-1	TRBV7-9	13	-	TGTGCCAGCAGCTTGTCGGTCAACACTGAAGCTTTCTTT	CASSLSVNTEAFF
-	TRBJ2-7	TRBV7-9	16	-	TGTGCCAGCAGCCCCCCCCTTACACGGGACCGCTACGAGCAGTACTTC	CASSPPLTRDRYEQYF
-	TRBJ1-4	TRBV18	14	-	TGTGCCAGCTCACCGCAGGGTAAAAATGAAAAACTGTTTTTT	CASSPQGKNEKLFF
-	TRBJ2-1	TRBV5-1	15	TRBD1	TGCGCCAGCAGATCCGGACAGGGGGCCTACAATGAGCAGTTCTTC	CASRSGQGAYNEQFF
once	TRBJ2-4	TRBV5-6	12	TRBD2	TGTGCCAGCAGCCCGGGAGGGACAAATCAGTACTTC	CASSPGGTNQYF
-	TRBJ1-1	TRBV18	14	-	TGTGCCAGCTCACCCATTGACAGTCGGACTGAAGCTTTCTTT	CASSPIDSRTEAFF
-	TRBJ2-1	TRBV7-9	15	-	TGTGCCAGCACCAAGGGGGAGAGCAAGCTCAGCGAGCAGTTCTTC	CASTKGESKLSEQFF
-	TRBJ1-5	TRBV7-9	14	TRBD1	TGTGCCAGCAGCCGGACAGGGGATTATCAGCCCCAGCATTTT	CASSRTGDYQPQHF
-	TRBJ2-7	TRBV5-5	11	-	TGTGCCAGCAGCGTCCACTACGAGCAGTACTTC	CASSVHYEQYF
-	TRBJ1-3	TRBV18	17	-	TGTGCCAGCTCACCACTGGCAACGGGGGCCGGTGGAAACACCATATATTTT	CASSPLATGAGGNTIYF